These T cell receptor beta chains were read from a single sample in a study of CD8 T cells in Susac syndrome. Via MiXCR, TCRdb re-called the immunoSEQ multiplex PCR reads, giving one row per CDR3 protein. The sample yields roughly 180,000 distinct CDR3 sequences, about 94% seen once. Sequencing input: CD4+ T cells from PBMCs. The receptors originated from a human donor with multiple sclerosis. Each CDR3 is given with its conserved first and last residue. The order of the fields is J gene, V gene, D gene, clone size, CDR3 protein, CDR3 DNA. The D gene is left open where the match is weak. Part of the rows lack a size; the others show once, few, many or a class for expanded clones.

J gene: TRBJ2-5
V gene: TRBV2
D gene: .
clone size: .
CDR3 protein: CASSAQSRGQETQYF
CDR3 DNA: TGTGCCAGCAGTGCACAGAGTCGGGGTCAAGAGACCCAGTACTTC

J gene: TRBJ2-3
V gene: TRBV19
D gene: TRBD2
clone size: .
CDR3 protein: CASSYLAGKTDTQYF
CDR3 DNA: TGTGCCAGTAGTTACTTAGCGGGGAAAACAGATACGCAGTATTTT

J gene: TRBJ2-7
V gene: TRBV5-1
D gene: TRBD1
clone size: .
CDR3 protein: CASSRGSVPGQTYEQYF
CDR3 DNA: TGCGCCAGCAGCCGAGGAAGTGTACCGGGACAGACCTACGAGCAGTACTTC

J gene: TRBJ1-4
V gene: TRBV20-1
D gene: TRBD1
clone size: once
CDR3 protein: CSGGTGGAGEKLFF
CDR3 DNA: TGCAGCGGGGGGACAGGGGGCGCGGGTGAAAAACTGTTTTTT

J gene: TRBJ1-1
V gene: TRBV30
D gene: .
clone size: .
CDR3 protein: CAWSKVLQSGAFF
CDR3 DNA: TGTGCCTGGAGTAAGGTCCTCCAGTCAGGAGCTTTCTTT

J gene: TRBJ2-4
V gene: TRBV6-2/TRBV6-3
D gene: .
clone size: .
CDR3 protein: CASSYSGQLLAKNIQYF
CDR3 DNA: TGTGCCAGCAGTTACAGCGGACAGTTACTAGCCAAAAACATTCAGTACTTC

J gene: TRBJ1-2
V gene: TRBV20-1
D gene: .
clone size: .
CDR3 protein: CSASELSYGYTF
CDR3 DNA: TGCAGTGCTAGCGAGCTCAGCTATGGCTACACCTTC

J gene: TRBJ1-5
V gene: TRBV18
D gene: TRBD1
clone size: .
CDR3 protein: CASSPRGALGGRDQPQHF
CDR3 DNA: TGTGCCAGCTCACCGAGAGGGGCTTTAGGGGGCAGGGATCAGCCCCAGCATTTT

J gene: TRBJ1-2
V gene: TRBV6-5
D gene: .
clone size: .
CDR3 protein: CASSYSTAGYYGYTF
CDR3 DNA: TGTGCCAGCAGTTACTCGACCGCCGGGTACTATGGCTACACCTTC

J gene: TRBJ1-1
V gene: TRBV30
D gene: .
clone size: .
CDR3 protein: CAWNRWTTEAFF
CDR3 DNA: TGTGCCTGGAATCGATGGACCACTGAAGCTTTCTTT

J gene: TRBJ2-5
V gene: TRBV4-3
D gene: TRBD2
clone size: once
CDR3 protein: CASSQMSSGSETQYF
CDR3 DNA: TGCGCCAGCAGCCAAATGTCTAGCGGGAGTGAGACCCAGTACTTC

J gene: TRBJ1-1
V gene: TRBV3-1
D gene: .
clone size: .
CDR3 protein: CASSQDRGRNTEAFF
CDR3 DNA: TGTGCCAGCAGCCAAGATCGTGGGCGGAACACTGAAGCTTTCTTT

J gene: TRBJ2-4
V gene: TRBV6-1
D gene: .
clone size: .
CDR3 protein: CASSDGTAVLYF
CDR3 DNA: TGTGCCAGCAGTGATGGGACCGCGGTTTTGTACTTC

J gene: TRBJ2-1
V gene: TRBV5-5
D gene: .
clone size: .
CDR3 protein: CASSLEGHNNEQFF
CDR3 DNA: TGTGCCAGCAGCCTGGAGGGCCACAACAATGAGCAGTTCTTC

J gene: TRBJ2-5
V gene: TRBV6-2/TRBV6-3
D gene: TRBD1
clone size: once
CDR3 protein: CASSYSDRGWIGQETQYF
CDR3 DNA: TGTGCCAGCAGTTACTCGGACAGGGGGTGGATCGGACAAGAGACCCAGTACTTC

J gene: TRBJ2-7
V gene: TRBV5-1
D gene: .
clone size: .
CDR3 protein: CASSFGQRSTYEQYF
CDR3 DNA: TGCGCCAGCAGCTTTGGACAAAGGAGCACCTACGAGCAGTACTTC

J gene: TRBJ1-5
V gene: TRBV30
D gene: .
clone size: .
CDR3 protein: CAWSRQGLSQPQHF
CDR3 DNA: TGTGCCTGGAGTAGGCAGGGGCTAAGTCAGCCCCAGCATTTT

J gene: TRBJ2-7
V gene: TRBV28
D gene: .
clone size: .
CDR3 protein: CASSSALEVDYEQYF
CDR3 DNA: TGTGCCAGCAGTTCTGCACTAGAGGTCGACTACGAGCAGTACTTC

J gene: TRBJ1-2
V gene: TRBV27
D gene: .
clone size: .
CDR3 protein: CASSRSLSYGYTF
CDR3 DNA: TGTGCCAGCAGTCGCAGTTTGTCGTATGGCTACACCTTC

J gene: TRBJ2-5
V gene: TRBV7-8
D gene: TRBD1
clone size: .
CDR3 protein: CASTLTGGIQETQYF
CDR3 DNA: TGTGCCAGCACCCTGACAGGGGGTATCCAAGAGACCCAGTACTTC

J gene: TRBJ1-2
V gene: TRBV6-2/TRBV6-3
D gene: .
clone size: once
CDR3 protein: CASRTSNYGYTF
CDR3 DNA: TGTGCCAGCAGGACATCTAACTATGGCTACACCTTC

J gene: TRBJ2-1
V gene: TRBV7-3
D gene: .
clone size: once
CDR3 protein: CASKGGPGYNEQFF
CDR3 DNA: TGTGCCAGCAAAGGAGGGCCGGGTTACAATGAGCAGTTCTTC

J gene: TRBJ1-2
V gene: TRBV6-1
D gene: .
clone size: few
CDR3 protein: CASRIEEGFRYGYTF
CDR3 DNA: TGTGCCAGCAGGATTGAAGAAGGATTTCGGTATGGCTACACCTTC

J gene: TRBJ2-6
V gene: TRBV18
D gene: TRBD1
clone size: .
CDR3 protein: CASSPGWGQGTSGANVLTF
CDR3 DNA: TGTGCCAGCTCACCGGGTTGGGGACAGGGGACATCTGGGGCCAACGTCCTGACTTTC

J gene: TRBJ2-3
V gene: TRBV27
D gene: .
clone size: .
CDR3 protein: CASRPTGFWREDTQYF
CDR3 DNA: TGTGCCAGCAGACCAACCGGTTTCTGGCGCGAAGATACGCAGTATTTT

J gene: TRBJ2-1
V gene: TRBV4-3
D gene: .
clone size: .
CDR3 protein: CASSQDTPSNEQFF
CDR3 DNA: TGCGCCAGCAGCCAAGATACTCCCTCGAATGAGCAGTTCTTC

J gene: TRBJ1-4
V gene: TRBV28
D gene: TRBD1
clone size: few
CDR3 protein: CASSLPGGYEKLFF
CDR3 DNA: TGTGCCAGCAGTTTACCAGGGGGCTATGAAAAACTGTTTTTT

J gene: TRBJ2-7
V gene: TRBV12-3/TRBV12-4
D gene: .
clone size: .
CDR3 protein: CASSLGAGAPYEQYF
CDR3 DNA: TGTGCCAGCAGTTTAGGGGCAGGGGCCCCCTACGAGCAGTACTTC

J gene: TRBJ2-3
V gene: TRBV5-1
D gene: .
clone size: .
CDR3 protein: CASLLEGTDTQYF
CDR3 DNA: TGCGCCAGCCTGCTGGAGGGGACGGATACGCAGTATTTT

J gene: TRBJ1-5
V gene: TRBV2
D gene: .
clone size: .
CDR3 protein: CASSEYSRLDRQHF
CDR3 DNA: TGTGCCAGCAGTGAATATAGCCGATTGGACAGACAGCATTTT

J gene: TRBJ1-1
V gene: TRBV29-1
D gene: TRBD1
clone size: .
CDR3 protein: CSARTGWDTEAFF
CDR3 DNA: TGCAGCGCTCGGACAGGGTGGGACACTGAAGCTTTCTTT

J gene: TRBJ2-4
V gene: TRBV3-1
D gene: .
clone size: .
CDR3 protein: CASSQGGLSDIQYF
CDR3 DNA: TGTGCCAGCAGTCAAGGGGGACTTTCGGACATTCAGTACTTC

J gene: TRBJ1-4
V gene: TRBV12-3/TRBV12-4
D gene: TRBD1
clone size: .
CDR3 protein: CASSSTGWREKLFF
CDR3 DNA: TGTGCCAGCAGTTCGACAGGGTGGCGAGAAAAACTGTTTTTT

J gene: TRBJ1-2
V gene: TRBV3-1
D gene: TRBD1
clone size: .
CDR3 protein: CASSQASTGIGYTF
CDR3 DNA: TGTGCCAGCAGCCAAGCCTCGACAGGGATTGGCTACACCTTC

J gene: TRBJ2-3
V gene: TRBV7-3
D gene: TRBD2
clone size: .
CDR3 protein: CASSLLAGGWADTQYF
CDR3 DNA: TGTGCCAGCAGCTTGTTAGCGGGGGGGTGGGCAGATACGCAGTATTTT

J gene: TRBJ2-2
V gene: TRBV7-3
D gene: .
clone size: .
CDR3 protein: CASSFKPMNTGELFF
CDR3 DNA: TGTGCCAGCAGCTTCAAACCGATGAACACCGGGGAGCTGTTTTTT

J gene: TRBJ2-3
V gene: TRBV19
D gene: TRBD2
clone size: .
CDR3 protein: CASSGARLAASTDTQYF
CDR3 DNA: TGTGCCAGTAGTGGAGCGAGACTAGCGGCTAGCACAGATACGCAGTATTTT

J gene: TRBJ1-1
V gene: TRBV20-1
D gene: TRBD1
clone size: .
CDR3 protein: CSAPQGAWATEAFF
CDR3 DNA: TGCAGTGCACCACAGGGGGCGTGGGCCACTGAAGCTTTCTTT

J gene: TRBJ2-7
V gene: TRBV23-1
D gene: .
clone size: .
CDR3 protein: CASSQCQLAYEQYF
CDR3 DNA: TGCGCCAGCAGTCAATGCCAGTTAGCCTACGAGCAGTACTTC

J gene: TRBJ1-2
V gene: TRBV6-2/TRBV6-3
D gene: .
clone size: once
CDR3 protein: CASSYSGHQGYTF
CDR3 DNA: TGTGCCAGCAGTTACTCAGGGCACCAAGGCTACACCTTC

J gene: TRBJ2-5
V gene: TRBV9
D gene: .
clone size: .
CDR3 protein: CASSVGLLPQETQYF
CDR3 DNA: TGTGCCAGCAGCGTAGGTCTATTACCACAAGAGACCCAGTACTTC

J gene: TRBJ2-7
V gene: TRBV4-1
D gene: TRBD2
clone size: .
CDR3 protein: CASSHLSAGLAYEQYF
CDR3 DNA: TGCGCCAGCAGCCATTTGTCCGCGGGACTAGCTTACGAGCAGTACTTC

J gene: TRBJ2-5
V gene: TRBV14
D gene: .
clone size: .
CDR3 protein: CASSQDYNPLTETQYF
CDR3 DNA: TGTGCCAGCAGCCAAGACTACAACCCCTTAACCGAGACCCAGTACTTC

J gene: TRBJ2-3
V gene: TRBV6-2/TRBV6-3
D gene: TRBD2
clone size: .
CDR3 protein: CASSAPGLETDTQYF
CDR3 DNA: TGTGCCAGCAGCGCCCCGGGACTAGAGACAGATACGCAGTATTTT

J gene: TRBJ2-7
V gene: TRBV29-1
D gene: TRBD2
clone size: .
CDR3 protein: CSVGTSGMSSYEQYF
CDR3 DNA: TGCAGCGTTGGGACTAGCGGGATGAGCTCCTACGAGCAGTACTTC

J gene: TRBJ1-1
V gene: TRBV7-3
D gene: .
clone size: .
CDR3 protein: CASSLQRMNTEAFF
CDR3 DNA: TGTGCCAGCAGCTTACAACGGATGAACACTGAAGCTTTCTTT

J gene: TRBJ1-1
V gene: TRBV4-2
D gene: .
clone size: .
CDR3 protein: CASSQDLMVTEAFF
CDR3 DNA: TGTGCCAGCAGCCAAGATTTGATGGTGACTGAAGCTTTCTTT

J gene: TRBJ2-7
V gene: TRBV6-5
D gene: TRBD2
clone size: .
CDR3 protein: CASSYLLAGVKEQYF
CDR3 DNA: TGTGCCAGCAGTTACCTCCTAGCGGGAGTTAAAGAGCAGTACTTC

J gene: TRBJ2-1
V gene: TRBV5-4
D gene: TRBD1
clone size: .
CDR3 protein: CASSRDSNNEQFF
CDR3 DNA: TGTGCCAGCAGCCGGGACAGCAACAATGAGCAGTTCTTC

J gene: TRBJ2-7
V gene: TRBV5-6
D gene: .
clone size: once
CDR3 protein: CASRPLGYSGPNSYEQYF
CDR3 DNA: TGTGCCAGCAGACCCCTCGGGTATTCGGGACCCAACTCCTACGAGCAGTACTTC

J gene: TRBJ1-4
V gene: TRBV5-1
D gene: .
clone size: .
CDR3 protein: CASSSGQTTNEKLFF
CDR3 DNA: TGCGCCAGCAGCTCGGGACAAACAACTAATGAAAAACTGTTTTTT

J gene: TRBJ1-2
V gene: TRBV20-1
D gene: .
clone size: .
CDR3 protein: CSAPPSNYGYTF
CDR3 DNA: TGCAGTGCCCCCCCCTCTAACTATGGCTACACCTTC

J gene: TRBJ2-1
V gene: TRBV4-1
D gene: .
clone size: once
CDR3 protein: CASTINLGLNNEQFF
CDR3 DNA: TGCGCCAGCACCATAAACCTCGGTCTAAACAATGAGCAGTTCTTC